This T cell receptor beta chain derives from a study of T-cell reconstitution after alpha-beta-depleted transplantation in children. Unique molecular identifiers were used to barcode this TCRbeta library. Each CDR3 protein gets one entry after TCRdb re-called the PCR reads with MiXCR. The table records approximately 200,000 distinct CDR3 sequences, 13% to 15% of them present only once. V lost 6 bases to trimming and J lost 2 bases, with 11 bases between them. Germline CDR1 SNHLY, CDR2 FYNNEI. The CDR3 is 14 residues long. This clonotype was obtained from a human donor who donated a stem cell graft to a child with acute lymphoblastic leukemia. Sequenced here: PBMCs from the stem cell graft donor, sampled from the stem cell graft. The chain uses TRBV2 and TRBJ2-1, with TRBD2 as a possible D gene (5 bases). The CDR3 DNA is TGTGCCAGCAGGGGGAGTAGTGCCTACAATGAGCAGTTCTTC. It is translated as CASRGSSAYNEQFF.